These 18 T cell receptor beta chains were sequenced from one sample in a study of blood T cell repertoires in COVID-19. Method: immunoSEQ multiplex PCR; TCRdb's copy keeps in-frame clones and lacks some. This sample has 90,000 to 110,000 clones, with about three quarters found just once. The sample was peripheral blood. These receptor sequences come from a human donor in a cohort sampled during active or convalescent COVID-19.

J is TRBJ1-3 and V is TRBV4-2; no firm D call. CDR3 size: 15 residues. Germline CDR1 is LGHNA and CDR2 is YNFKEQ. Between the trimmed V and J ends, which lost 6 bases and 2 bases, there was a span of 14 bases. The CDR3: CASRLSGSPGNTIYF. The CDR3 DNA is TGTGCCAGCAGACTTTCTGGTTCGCCTGGAAACACCATATATTTT.

J is TRBJ1-4 and V is TRBV5-1, with D perhaps matching TRBD1 (5 bases). CDR3 length: 16 amino acids. V shed 4 bases and J shed 2 bases, with 15 bases lying between them. Per germline, CDR1 SGHRS and CDR2 YFSETQ. The DNA of the CDR3 is TGCGCCAGCAGCGGGAGGGGAACAGGTACTAATGAAAAACTGTTTTTT. Protein sequence: CASSGRGTGTNEKLFF.

This clone came up a few times. The rearrangement uses TRBV29-1 and TRBJ2-1; 11 bases align to TRBD2. Germline V gene sequence: CDR1 SQVTM, CDR2 ANQGSEA. With 7 bases clipped from V and 2 bases from J, the junction kept 1 base outside the gene matches. The CDR3 totals 13 residues. CDR3 region: CSGSGRAYNEQFF. The CDR3 DNA sequence: TGCAGCGGTAGCGGGAGGGCCTACAATGAGCAGTTCTTC.

This chain joins TRBV11-2 and TRBJ2-6, with TRBD2 matching over 7 bases. V was clipped by 5 bases and J by 0 bases; unmatched bases: 1. Per germline, CDR1 SGHAT and CDR2 FQNNGV. The CDR3 extends over 15 amino acids. The CDR3 region is CASSPGGSGANVLTF. The CDR3 coding sequence is TGTGCCAGCAGCCCGGGGGGCTCTGGGGCCAACGTCCTGACTTTC.

This clone was picked up many times. Additional DNA sequences in this sample encode the identical CDR3. DNA for the CDR3: TGTGCCAGCAGCTTAGATGGGGACAACTACGAGCAGTACTTC. This encodes CASSLDGDNYEQYF. The chain uses TRBV7-9 and TRBJ2-7; a possible D gene is TRBD1 (6 bases). CDR1 is SEHNR, CDR2 FQNEAQ, per germline (reference sequence). Deletions cut 1 base from V and 3 bases from J, with 10 bases between. This CDR3 is built from 14 residues.

The chain links TRBV5-4 to TRBJ2-3, with 7 bases identical to TRBD1. V shed 5 bases, J shed 2 bases, and the junction held 11 bases outside the gene matches. In germline, CDR1 is SGHNT, CDR2 YYREEE (reference sequence). This CDR3 contains 16 residues. CDR3 in amino acids: CASSYRRQGYTDTQYF. In DNA, the CDR3 is TGTGCCAGCAGTTATCGCCGACAGGGATACACAGATACGCAGTATTTT.

This chain uses TRBV6-6 with TRBJ2-1; 9 bases line up with TRBD2. Germline CDR1 is MNHNY and CDR2 is SVGAGI (reference sequence). CDR3 length: 16 amino acids. Trimming removed 5 bases from V and 7 bases from J; junction bases left unmatched: 12. CDR3 residues: CASSTPGTSPLNEQFF. CDR3 in DNA: TGTGCCAGCAGTACACCCGGGACTAGCCCCTTGAATGAGCAGTTCTTC.

V gene TRBV3-1 (or the pseudogene TRBV3-2) combines with J gene TRBJ2-5, with D unclear. CDR1 and CDR2 from the germline V gene are LGHDT and YNNKEL (reference sequence). The CDR3 consists of 14 residues. Deletions cut 1 base from V and 2 bases from J, with 8 bases between. Here the CDR3 DNA reads TGTGCCAGCAGCCAAGTTTTTAGACAAGAGACCCAGTACTTC. Translation: CASSQVFRQETQYF.

The V gene is TRBV11-3, the J gene TRBJ2-1; 7 positions agree with TRBD2. Germline V gene sequence: CDR1 SGHNT, CDR2 YENEEA. Trimming at V came to 2 bases and at J to 3 bases, leaving 4 bases not matched to a gene. The CDR3 extends over 15 amino acids. CDR3 protein: CASSLRRELYNEQFF. The CDR3 region has the DNA TGTGCCAGCAGCTTAAGGCGGGAGCTCTACAATGAGCAGTTCTTC.

The V gene is TRBV28, the J gene TRBJ2-1, with 7 bases matching TRBD2. CDR1 is MDHEN, CDR2 SYDVKM, per germline. Trimming removed 8 bases from V and 0 bases from J; junction bases left unmatched: 7. This CDR3 has 15 amino acids. The CDR3 region is CASREDGVSYNEQFF. In DNA, the CDR3 is TGTGCCAGCCGGGAGGACGGCGTCTCCTACAATGAGCAGTTCTTC.

This CDR3 reads CASSLGSGNTGELFF. The CDR3 nucleotides are TGTGCCAGCAGCTTAGGTTCGGGGAACACCGGGGAGCTGTTTTTT. The V and J genes are TRBV11-3 and TRBJ2-2; D gene unclear. Trimming pared 1 base from V and 1 base from J, leaving 7 bases between. The CDR3 consists of 15 residues. CDR1 SGHNT and CDR2 YENEEA come from the germline V gene.

The rearrangement uses TRBV19 and TRBJ2-1; tentative D call: TRBD1 (6 bases). Germline-derived CDR1 and CDR2 are LNHDA and SQIVND (reference sequence). Trimming stripped 7 bases from V and 6 bases from J, with 22 bases between. This CDR3 has 16 residues. The CDR3 sequence is CASTPGGVLRRNEQFF. DNA for the CDR3: TGTGCCAGTACCCCTGGGGGCGTCTTAAGGCGCAATGAGCAGTTCTTC.

The chain joins TRBV28 to TRBJ2-6; 10 bases line up with TRBD2. In germline, CDR1 is MDHEN, CDR2 SYDVKM. This CDR3 contains 19 residues. Trimming removed 2 bases from V and 0 bases from J; junction bases left unmatched: 7. The CDR3 coding sequence is TGTGCCAGCAGTTTAGGAGCTAGCGGGAGCCACTCTGGGGCCAACGTCCTGACTTTC. Translating it yields CASSLGASGSHSGANVLTF.

The rearrangement uses TRBV28 and TRBJ2-2; D possibly corresponds to TRBD2 (5 bases). The CDR3 spans 18 residues. V dropped 2 bases and J dropped 0 bases, with 16 bases sitting between them. CDR1 and CDR2 (germline): MDHEN, SYDVKM. The CDR3, as DNA: TGTGCCAGCAGTTTACCCAAGGCGGGTAGGTCGAACACCGGGGAGCTGTTTTTT. This codes for CASSLPKAGRSNTGELFF.

This clone was counted a few times. The rearrangement joins TRBV10-1 to TRBJ2-7; D remains unclear. The V end was cut by 6 bases, the J end by 4 bases, with 10 bases between. This CDR3 has 12 residues. From germline, CDR1 is WNHNN and CDR2 SYGVQD (reference sequence). This CDR3 reads CASRPVWYEQYF. The CDR3 region has the DNA TGCGCCAGCAGGCCAGTCTGGTACGAGCAGTACTTC.

The gene calls are TRBV5-5 and TRBJ2-5, with 7 positions matching TRBD1. Trimming removed 5 bases from V and 2 bases from J; junction bases left unmatched: 6. This CDR3 comprises 14 residues. CDR1 is SGHKS, CDR2 YYEKEE, per germline (reference sequence). DNA for the CDR3: TGTGCCAGCAGACTGACAGGGTCACAAGAGACCCAGTACTTC. Its protein is CASRLTGSQETQYF. The whole variable domain, filled in from reference TRBV5-5 and TRBJ2-5, reads DAGVTQSPTHLIKTRGQQVTLRCSPISGHKSVSWYQQVLGQGPQFIFQYYEKEERGRGNFPDRFSARQFPNYSSELNVNALLLGDSALYLCASRLTGSQETQYFGPGTRLLVL.

The rearrangement uses TRBV5-8 and TRBJ1-2; the match to TRBD1 covers 7 bases. The CDR3 is 14 amino acids. Germline CDR1 is SGHTS and CDR2 is YDEGEE. Trimming removed 2 bases from V and 4 bases from J; junction bases left unmatched: 5. CDR3 nucleotide sequence: TGTGCCAGCAGCTTAGACAGGGCCGCCTATGGCTACACCTTC. Translating it yields CASSLDRAAYGYTF.

V gene TRBV24-1 combines with J gene TRBJ1-5, with D hard to call. The CDR3 length is 12 residues. Between the trimmed V and J ends, which lost 6 bases and 0 bases, there was a span of 2 bases. Germline CDR1 reads KGHDR; CDR2 reads SFDVKD. The CDR3 coding sequence is TGTGCCACCAGTTATAGCAATCAGCCCCAGCATTTT. This encodes CATSYSNQPQHF.